This T cell receptor (beta chain) was observed in a study of CD8+ T cells in alopecia areata. The wider study: Tofacitinib dosing lasted 6 to 18 months, which was then followed by 6 months off drug.

Study-level points and caveats: Clonality exceeded that of normal scalp in lesional scalp, most notably in alopecia totalis/universalis.

To note about this clone: Its antigen remains unknown.

The length of the CDR3 is 16 residues. With V trimmed by 3 bases and J by 5 bases, 8 bases remained unmatched. Germline V gene data show CDR1 as MNHEY and CDR2 as SMNVEV (reference sequence). cDNA reverse transcribed from extracted RNA served as the sequencing template. Clones were read by immunoSEQ multiplex PCR, and TCRdb kept only the in-frame ones, dropping some. The repertoire consists of approximately 140,000 clones, with 75% to 85% occurring once and the leading ten covering approximately 25%. Noted treatment: oral pan-JAK inhibitor, 5-10 mg twice daily. This chain connects TRBV27 to TRBJ2-3, with TRBD2 matching over 10 bases. This clonotype was obtained from a human donor with alopecia areata. Source: CD8+ T cells sorted from blood, taken at week 4, from a patient treated with tofacitinib. CDR3 sequence (DNA): TGTGCCAGCAGTTTCGGTAGCGGGGGGTCTATAGATACGCAGTATTTT. Its translation is CASSFGSGGSIDTQYF.